Following are 30 T cell receptor beta chains from one sample sequenced in a study of T cell repertoires in cytomegalovirus infection. TCRdb itself ran the reads through MiXCR, one entry per CDR3 protein. The sample lists approximately 500,000 distinct CDR3 sequences, 15% to 20% occurring once. Sequencing used CD8+ T cells from PBMCs. Receptor source: a human donor in good health (CMV status not recorded). Some clones in this sample may be carry-over from other donors' samples.

This clonotype came up many times. This chain joins TRBV27 and TRBJ2-1; D unclear. This CDR3 is 13 amino acids long. V lost 9 bases and J lost 2, with 11 bases in between. The germline V gene has CDR1 MNHEY and CDR2 SMNVEV (reference sequence). CDR3 amino acids: CASSIGPYNEQFF. Written as DNA, the CDR3 is TGTGCCAGTAGTATCGGCCCCTACAATGAGCAGTTCTTC.

The chain employs TRBV4-1 and TRBJ2-2; 12 nucleotides align to TRBD1. Germline CDR1 reads MGHRA; CDR2 reads YSYEKL. This CDR3 region has 16 residues. Germline trimming cut 4 bases from V and 6 bases from J; bases unmatched to any gene: 6. The CDR3 reads CASSLPGQGAPGELFF. The DNA for the CDR3 is TGCGCCAGCAGCCTTCCGGGACAGGGGGCTCCCGGGGAGCTGTTTTTT.

This chain connects TRBV10-3 to TRBJ2-3; TRBD2 might be the D (6 bases). The CDR3 is made up of 15 amino acids. Germline V gene sequence: CDR1 ENHRY, CDR2 SYGVKD. V shed 5 bases and J shed 2 bases, with 14 bases lying between them. In nucleotides, the CDR3 is TGTGCCATCAGTAATGAGGGAGGACCCACAGATACGCAGTATTTT. Its protein is CAISNEGGPTDTQYF.

The rearrangement joins TRBV2 to TRBJ2-7, with a tentative D call TRBD1 (5 bases). The V and J ends lost 6 bases and 1 base respectively, with 16 bases between them. The germline V gene has CDR1 SNHLY and CDR2 FYNNEI. The CDR3 contains 15 residues. CDR3 bases: TGTGCCAGCAGAGGAAGACAGAGCTTTTCCTACGAGCAGTACTTC. It yields the protein CASRGRQSFSYEQYF.

This clonotype has just a few counts. V and J are TRBV24-1 and TRBJ2-1; D might be TRBD1 or TRBD2, each matching 5 bases. Trimming shortened V by 7 bases and J by 5 bases, and 11 bases separated the two germline ends. This CDR3 is 13 amino acids long. CDR1 is KGHDR, CDR2 SFDVKD, per germline. DNA of the CDR3: TGTGCCACCAGCCCGGGACGAAACAATGAGCAGTTCTTC. This translates into CATSPGRNNEQFF.

V is TRBV7-9 and J is TRBJ2-5; the match to TRBD1 covers 9 bases. Germline trimming cut 5 bases from V and 5 bases from J; bases unmatched to any gene: 6. CDR3 length: 14 residues. CDR1 and CDR2 from the germline V gene are SEHNR and FQNEAQ (reference sequence). The CDR3 DNA is TGTGCCAGCAGCCCCCCGACAGGGGGGGAGACCCAGTACTTC. The encoded protein is CASSPPTGGETQYF.

This clonotype occurred a few times. This chain joins TRBV14 and TRBJ1-2, with 9 nucleotides matching TRBD1. CDR3 size: 15 residues. Trimming removed 1 base from V and 4 bases from J; junction bases left unmatched: 4. Germline CDR1 and CDR2: SGHDN and FVKESK. The CDR3 spells CASSQVTGGFYGYTF. The CDR3 DNA follows: TGTGCCAGCAGCCAAGTGACAGGGGGTTTCTATGGCTACACCTTC. The variable domain in full, with the rest retrieved from reference TRBV14 and TRBJ1-2, is EAGVTQFPSHSVIEKGQTVTLRCDPISGHDNLYWYRRVMGKEIKFLLHFVKESKQDESGMPNNRFLAERTGGTYSTLKVQPAELEDSGVYFCASSQVTGGFYGYTFGSGTRLTVV.

Note on this clonotype: A much larger clone differs from this one at a single base, so this may be a read error. The conserved phenylalanine or tryptophan normally closing the CDR3 is absent here, so this likely arose from a read error. This chain connects TRBV14 to TRBJ2-1, with D maybe TRBD1 (6 bases). The CDR3 loop spans 16 amino acids. V was clipped by 0 bases and J by 7 bases, with 16 bases between them. CDR1 and CDR2 from the germline V gene are SGHDN and FVKESK. The CDR3 bases are TGTGCCAGCAGCCAAGAAATGGCAGGGGCGAGGAATGAGCAGTTCTTA. It codes for CASSQEMAGARNEQFL.

This clonotype turned up a few times. The chain links TRBV19 to TRBJ2-2, with D possibly called TRBD1 or TRBD2 (5 bases each). This CDR3 is 14 amino acids long. Looked up from germline, CDR1 is LNHDA and CDR2 is SQIVND (reference sequence). Trimming took 10 bases from V and 4 from J, leaving 16 bases between them. For the CDR3, the DNA is TGTGCCACCAATCCCTCAGGGAGCACCGGGGAGCTGTTTTTT. Translation gives CATNPSGSTGELFF.

This clonotype was picked up a small number of times. The J gene is TRBJ2-1, the V gene TRBV9; tentatively, D is TRBD2 (5 bases). V was pared by 2 bases and J by 0 bases, with 12 bases between. This CDR3 comprises 16 residues. Germline V CDR1 and CDR2: SGDLS, YYNGEE. CDR3 amino acids: CASSVPSGSSYNEQFF. Written as DNA, the CDR3 is TGTGCCAGCAGCGTTCCCAGCGGTAGCTCCTACAATGAGCAGTTCTTC. The variable domain in full, completed from reference TRBV9 and TRBJ2-1, reads DSGVTQTPKHLITATGQRVTLRCSPRSGDLSVYWYQQSLDQGLQFLIQYYNGEERAKGNILERFSAQQFPDLHSELNLSSLELGDSALYFCASSVPSGSSYNEQFFGPGTRLTVL.

This clonotype appeared many times. The chain has TRBV11-2 and TRBJ2-1, with D unclear. The CDR3 sequence is 16 residues long. Trimming removed 1 base at V and 3 bases at J, with 13 bases between. Germline V gene lookup returns CDR1 SGHAT and CDR2 FQNNGV. The CDR3 here is CASSLGRYTDYNEQFF. The CDR3 region has the DNA TGTGCCAGCAGCTTAGGTCGATACACGGACTACAATGAGCAGTTCTTC.

The sample holds many counts of this clonotype. The rearrangement joins TRBV29-1 to TRBJ2-5, with D perhaps TRBD1 (6 bases). Germline CDR1 and CDR2: SQVTM and ANQGSEA. Trimming took 0 bases from V and 2 from J, leaving 16 bases between them. The CDR3 consists of 16 residues. CDR3 region: CSVEEFRGPSQETQYF. The CDR3, as DNA: TGCAGCGTTGAAGAATTCAGGGGTCCTTCGCAAGAGACCCAGTACTTC.

This clonotype was seen repeatedly, ten times or more. The V call is TRBV6-5, the J call TRBJ1-2; D is perhaps TRBD1 (5 bases). The germline CDR1 and CDR2 sequences are MNHEY and SVGAGI. Trimming cost V 2 bases and J 1 base, with 8 bases left between them. This CDR3 spans 14 amino acids. CDR3 in DNA: TGTGCCAGCAGTTACGAGGGGCGTAACTATGGCTACACCTTC. This sequence encodes CASSYEGRNYGYTF.

This chain uses TRBV27 with TRBJ1-5; D remains unclear. Germline V CDR1 and CDR2: MNHEY, SMNVEV (reference sequence). Trimming shortened V by 0 bases and J by 6 bases, and 15 bases separated the two germline ends. This CDR3 comprises 16 residues. CDR3 protein: CASSLSKPGGRQPQHF. The CDR3 coding sequence is TGTGCCAGCAGTTTATCCAAACCGGGAGGCCGTCAGCCCCAGCATTTT.

The gene calls are TRBV4-1 and TRBJ2-3; 9 bases map to TRBD2. The CDR3 runs 18 residues. Germline V gene data show CDR1 as MGHRA and CDR2 as YSYEKL. With V trimmed by 1 base and J by 3 bases, 11 bases remained unmatched. CDR3 nucleotide sequence: TGCGCCAGCAGCCAAGCAATGGGAAGCGGGAGGACGACAGATACGCAGTATTTT. Residues: CASSQAMGSGRTTDTQYF.

This clonotype was recorded at least ten times. The chain combines TRBV7-9 with TRBJ2-5; 9 bases are a match to TRBD2. The trim removed 2 bases at V and 3 bases at J, leaving 1 base unmatched. Germline lookup yields CDR1 SEHNR and CDR2 FQNEAQ (reference sequence). The CDR3 runs 14 residues. CDR3 sequence (DNA): TGTGCCAGCAGCTTATTAGCGGGAGAAGAGACCCAGTACTTC. It codes for CASSLLAGEETQYF.

This clonotype occurred many times. V is TRBV7-9 and J is TRBJ1-2; possible D gene TRBD1, 5 bases. With 2 bases removed from V and 1 base from J, the gap between germline ends came to 11 bases. The CDR3 sequence is 15 residues long. Germline CDR1 is SEHNR and CDR2 is FQNEAQ (reference sequence). DNA for the CDR3: TGTGCCAGCAGCTTATCAGGGATCATTAACTATGGCTACACCTTC. This sequence encodes CASSLSGIINYGYTF.

This clonotype was observed a few times. The rearrangement uses TRBV13 and TRBJ1-5; no clear D. The CDR3 runs 13 residues. Trimming took off 5 bases at V and 11 bases at J, with 16 bases between the two ends. In germline, CDR1 is PRHDT, CDR2 FYEKMQ (reference sequence). The CDR3 sequence is CASSRGRAEAQHF. In DNA form, the CDR3 reads TGTGCCAGCAGCCGCGGCCGGGCGGAAGCCCAGCATTTT.

This clonotype was picked up many times. CDR3: CASSSPRGSRVGPAKNIQYF. DNA of the CDR3: TGTGCCAGCAGCTCGCCCCGGGGCTCCCGGGTCGGACCAGCCAAAAACATTCAGTACTTC. The chain carries TRBV7-9 and TRBJ2-4, with D perhaps assigned TRBD1 or TRBD2 (5 bases each). The germline V and J ends were trimmed by 4 bases and 0 bases, with 25 bases remaining between them. CDR3 length: 20 amino acids. The germline V gene encodes CDR1 SEHNR and CDR2 FQNEAQ (reference sequence). The entire variable domain, with the rest obtained from reference TRBV7-9 and TRBJ2-4, is as follows: DTGVSQNPRHKITKRGQNVTFRCDPISEHNRLYWYRQTLGQGPEFLTYFQNEAQLEKSRLLSDRFSAERPKGSFSTLEIQRTEQGDSAMYLCASSSPRGSRVGPAKNIQYFGAGTRLSVL.

Comment on this clonotype: As the CDR3 is not closed by the conserved phenylalanine or tryptophan, this likely results from a read error. The J gene is TRBJ2-7, the V gene TRBV7-3, with 8 bases matching TRBD1. The CDR3 contains 14 residues. Germline values: CDR1 SGHTA, CDR2 FQGTGA. Trimming removed 4 bases from V and 2 bases from J; junction bases left unmatched: 4. The CDR3 DNA follows: TGTGCCAGCAGCTCTGACAGGGGCCCCTACGAGCAGTACTCC. Its translation is CASSSDRGPYEQYS.

This clonotype came up many times. This chain connects TRBV19 to TRBJ2-1, with D hard to call. Germline-derived CDR1 and CDR2 are LNHDA and SQIVND (reference sequence). V was pared by 7 bases and J by 9 bases, with 22 bases between. This CDR3 is 15 amino acids long. This CDR3 is CASNAVDVVRSEQFF. The CDR3 DNA reads as TGTGCCAGTAATGCGGTGGACGTAGTTCGGAGTGAGCAGTTCTTC.

This clonotype was observed a handful of times. The chain couples TRBV6-6 to TRBJ2-1; 7 bases line up with TRBD2. Losses at the gene ends were 5 bases for V and 2 bases for J; bases not matched to a gene: 3. Germline lookup yields CDR1 MNHNY and CDR2 SVGAGI (reference sequence). The CDR3 covers 14 residues. The CDR3 protein is CASSTSVAYNEQFF. The CDR3 nucleotides are TGTGCCAGCAGTACTAGCGTCGCCTACAATGAGCAGTTCTTC.

This clonotype was counted many times. The chain is built from TRBV27 and TRBJ2-7, with 9 bases identical to TRBD2. The CDR3 covers 14 residues. Germline CDR1 MNHEY, CDR2 SMNVEV (reference sequence). The V and J ends lost 6 bases and 6 bases, in that order; junction bases with no gene match: 9. CDR3 in DNA: TGTGCCAGCAGAATGGGTAGCGGGAGCCGCGAGCAGTACTTC. It translates to CASRMGSGSREQYF.

The sample holds a few counts of this clonotype. This chain joins TRBV9 and TRBJ2-3; D unclear. This CDR3 comprises 15 residues. V dropped 3 bases and J dropped 0 bases, with 11 bases sitting between them. Germline V gene sequence: CDR1 SGDLS, CDR2 YYNGEE. The CDR3 DNA sequence: TGTGCCAGCAGCGCTCCCCCACCTAGCACAGATACGCAGTATTTT. Amino acids: CASSAPPPSTDTQYF.

This clonotype has ten or more counts. The chain employs TRBV6-5 and TRBJ2-5; 8 nucleotides agree with TRBD2. Per germline, CDR1 MNHEY and CDR2 SVGAGI. This CDR3 has 18 amino acids. The trim removed 0 bases at V and 5 bases at J, leaving 14 bases unmatched. CDR3 in amino acids: CASSYSISSGSVEETQYF. The DNA of the CDR3 is TGTGCCAGCAGTTACTCCATTTCGAGCGGGAGTGTAGAGGAGACCCAGTACTTC.

This clonotype was detected many times. The gene calls are TRBV7-6 and TRBJ2-3, with TRBD1 matching over 9 bases. Germline CDR1 reads SGHVS; CDR2 reads FNYEAQ. The CDR3 totals 18 residues. The ends lost 3 bases at V and 2 bases at J; junction bases unmatched: 12. The CDR3: CASSFSLGDRAHTDTQYF. The CDR3 DNA reads TGTGCCAGCAGCTTTAGCCTAGGGGACAGGGCACACACAGATACGCAGTATTTT.

The V call is TRBV27, the J call TRBJ1-2; the D gene is possibly TRBD1 (5 bases). The CDR3 is 14 residues long. CDR1 is MNHEY, CDR2 SMNVEV, per germline (reference sequence). V dropped 5 bases and J dropped 4 bases, with 14 bases sitting between them. For the CDR3, the DNA is TGTGCCAGCAGTCCACTCCTTGGGGGCTATGGCTACACCTTC. It is translated as CASSPLLGGYGYTF.

This clonotype was detected a few times. This chain connects TRBV20-1 to TRBJ2-7, with TRBD2 as a possible D gene (5 bases). Germline V gene lookup returns CDR1 DFQATT and CDR2 SNEGSKA (reference sequence). The CDR3 has 14 amino acids. V was pared by 0 bases and J by 3 bases, with 12 bases between. CDR3 protein: CSARDIEGFYEQYF. CDR3 DNA sequence: TGCAGTGCTAGAGATATCGAGGGTTTCTACGAGCAGTACTTC.

The chain recombines TRBV12-3 or TRBV12-4 with TRBJ1-1; 7 positions agree with TRBD1. V lost 7 bases and J lost 3; bases outside the gene matches: 5. The CDR3 length is 13 residues. The CDR3 is CASIITGDTEAFF. The CDR3 nucleotides are TGTGCCAGCATTATAACAGGGGACACTGAAGCTTTCTTT.

The sample holds many counts of this clonotype. The chain's CDR3 is CASSFYGTGGLSEKLFF. CDR3 in DNA: TGTGCCAGCAGTTTTTACGGGACAGGGGGCTTGAGTGAAAAACTGTTTTTT. The chain has TRBV27 and TRBJ1-4; 12 bases are a match to TRBD1. CDR3 length equals 17 residues. Germline assignment: CDR1 MNHEY and CDR2 SMNVEV (reference sequence). Trimming at V came to 3 bases and at J to 7 bases, leaving 9 bases not matched to a gene.